This TCR beta chain was identified during a study of regulatory dendritic cells for organ transplantation. Clones were read by immunoSEQ multiplex PCR, and TCRdb kept only the in-frame ones, dropping some. Seen here are 25,000 or so clones, 82% observed once, and the top ten hold roughly 0.1%. This receptor was taken from a human donor in good health. Sequencing used naive CD4+ T cells from blood. The subset here: CD45RA+ naive T cells.

For the CDR3, the DNA is TGTGCCAGCAGCCCAACTAGCCGGGAGACCCAGTACTTC. Amino acid sequence: CASSPTSRETQYF. The chain carries TRBV5-4 and TRBJ2-5; D possibly corresponds to TRBD2 (6 bases). The CDR3 is 13 residues long. The germline gives CDR1 SGHNT, CDR2 YYREEE (reference sequence). Trimming shortened V by 4 bases and J by 5 bases, and 12 bases separated the two germline ends.